The text below deals with one T cell receptor beta chain. The antigen remains undetermined. This record comes from a study of shared clonotypes between healthy human individuals. Study-wide findings and caveats: The generation probabilities recorded for non-shared clonotypes fell below those of clonotypes shared by all four donors.

This CDR3 contains 15 residues. The V gene end was trimmed by 10 bases and the J gene end by 8 bases; junction bases not matched to a gene: 13. The V gene's germline CDR1 is SEHNR and CDR2 FQNEAQ (reference sequence). Naive CD8 cells were CD45RO-negative, positively selected for CCR7, excluding terminally differentiated effector memory CD45RA+ cells. Clones were read by immunoSEQ multiplex PCR, and TCRdb kept only the in-frame ones, dropping some. The sample has roughly 2.1 million clones, 90% to 95% seen once. This clonotype was obtained from a man younger than 30 in good health. Some clones in this sample may be carry-over from other donors' samples. The chain has TRBV7-9 and TRBJ2-1, with 11 bases that match TRBD2. Sequencing input: naive CD8+ T cells from PBMCs. The CDR3 bases are TGTGCCACCGCAGTCACTAGCGGGGGTTTCCATGAGCAGTTCTTC. Protein product: CATAVTSGGFHEQFF.